A selection of T cell receptor beta chains follows, all from one sample in a study of T cell responses to AZD1222 COVID-19 vaccine. This table comes from immunoSEQ multiplex PCR, and its TCRdb copy is limited to in-frame clones, with some not included. The data hold about 130,000 clones, with 88% observed a single time. This material consisted of peripheral blood, taken on day 0 of AZD1222 vaccination. The receptors shown here come from an adult in good health. CDR3s include the opening cysteine and the closing phenylalanine or tryptophan. The order of the fields is V gene, D gene, J gene, clone size, CDR3 length, CDR3 protein, CDR3 DNA. D genes are given only for firm matches. Some rows have no size entry. The others give once, few or many, or a class for an expanded clone.

v_gene: TRBV28; d_gene: TRBD2; j_gene: TRBJ2-7; abundance: .; len: 12; CDR3aa: CASRIAGEEQYF; CDR3nt: TGTGCCAGCAGGATAGCGGGAGAAGAGCAGTACTTC
v_gene: TRBV27; d_gene: TRBD2; j_gene: TRBJ2-7; abundance: .; len: 19; CDR3aa: CASSRSGTSGAPSSYEQYF; CDR3nt: TGTGCCAGCAGTCGATCCGGGACTAGCGGGGCTCCAAGCTCCTACGAGCAGTACTTC
v_gene: TRBV5-6; d_gene: TRBD2; j_gene: TRBJ2-5; abundance: .; len: 15; CDR3aa: CASAGEAGGQETQYF; CDR3nt: TGTGCCAGCGCCGGGGAGGCGGGGGGCCAAGAGACCCAGTACTTC
v_gene: TRBV11-1; d_gene: TRBD1; j_gene: TRBJ1-2; abundance: .; len: 15; CDR3aa: CASSPGDRTNYGYTF; CDR3nt: TGTGCCAGCAGCCCCGGGGACAGAACTAACTATGGCTACACCTTC
v_gene: TRBV7-9; d_gene: .; j_gene: TRBJ1-1; abundance: .; len: 13; CDR3aa: CASSTEQKTEAFF; CDR3nt: TGTGCCAGCAGCACTGAACAGAAAACTGAAGCTTTCTTT
v_gene: TRBV6-5; d_gene: .; j_gene: TRBJ1-6; abundance: .; len: 16; CDR3aa: CASSYWDPDNNSPLHF; CDR3nt: TGTGCCAGCAGTTACTGGGACCCAGATAATAATTCACCCCTCCACTTT
v_gene: TRBV7-8; d_gene: .; j_gene: TRBJ2-7; abundance: once; len: 14; CDR3aa: CASSSRSDVHEQYF; CDR3nt: TGTGCCAGCAGCTCACGGTCCGATGTCCACGAGCAGTACTTC
v_gene: TRBV19; d_gene: TRBD1; j_gene: TRBJ1-2; abundance: .; len: 15; CDR3aa: CASSTTRGLDYGYTF; CDR3nt: TGTGCCAGTAGTACTACCAGGGGGCTGGACTATGGCTACACCTTC
v_gene: TRBV15; d_gene: .; j_gene: TRBJ1-5; abundance: .; len: 17; CDR3aa: CATSRTTASGFNQPQHF; CDR3nt: TGTGCCACCAGCAGGACGACAGCAAGCGGTTTCAATCAGCCCCAGCATTTT
v_gene: TRBV2; d_gene: TRBD2; j_gene: TRBJ2-1; abundance: once; len: 15; CDR3aa: CASSPGLAAYNEQFF; CDR3nt: TGTGCCAGCAGCCCGGGACTAGCGGCCTACAATGAGCAGTTCTTC
v_gene: TRBV6-5; d_gene: .; j_gene: TRBJ1-2; abundance: .; len: 14; CDR3aa: CASSYSGANYGYTF; CDR3nt: TGTGCCAGCAGTTACTCAGGAGCTAACTATGGCTACACCTTC
v_gene: TRBV30; d_gene: .; j_gene: TRBJ2-7; abundance: once; len: 12; CDR3aa: CAWSITGNEQYF; CDR3nt: TGTGCCTGGAGTATCACAGGGAACGAGCAGTACTTC
v_gene: TRBV28; d_gene: TRBD2; j_gene: TRBJ2-7; abundance: .; len: 15; CDR3aa: CASSWRQRERGEQYF; CDR3nt: TGTGCCAGCAGTTGGAGGCAGCGGGAAAGAGGGGAGCAGTACTTC
v_gene: TRBV19; d_gene: TRBD1; j_gene: TRBJ1-1; abundance: once; len: 15; CDR3aa: CASSIWGQINTEAFF; CDR3nt: TGTGCCAGTAGTATTTGGGGACAGATTAACACTGAAGCTTTCTTT
v_gene: TRBV18; d_gene: .; j_gene: TRBJ2-3; abundance: once; len: 13; CDR3aa: CASSLLASDTQYF; CDR3nt: TGTGCCAGCTCACTACTAGCCTCAGATACGCAGTATTTT
v_gene: TRBV7-2; d_gene: TRBD2; j_gene: TRBJ2-7; abundance: .; len: 14; CDR3aa: CASSPGTRTGRQYF; CDR3nt: TGTGCCAGCAGCCCTGGGACTAGAACCGGCCGGCAGTACTTC
v_gene: TRBV12-3/TRBV12-4; d_gene: TRBD1; j_gene: TRBJ1-2; abundance: .; len: 13; CDR3aa: CASSFGDRAGYTF; CDR3nt: TGTGCCAGCAGTTTCGGGGACAGGGCTGGCTACACCTTC
v_gene: TRBV27; d_gene: TRBD1; j_gene: TRBJ1-2; abundance: .; len: 16; CDR3aa: CASSLSGAGGNYGYTF; CDR3nt: TGTGCCAGCAGTTTATCTGGGGCAGGGGGAAACTATGGCTACACCTTC
v_gene: TRBV3-1/TRBV3-2; d_gene: .; j_gene: TRBJ2-4; abundance: few; len: 14; CDR3aa: CASSRAGSQNIQYF; CDR3nt: TGTGCCAGCAGTAGGGCGGGCAGTCAAAACATTCAGTACTTC
v_gene: TRBV4-1; d_gene: TRBD1; j_gene: TRBJ2-7; abundance: .; len: 15; CDR3aa: CASSQEGTGAYEQYF; CDR3nt: TGCGCCAGCAGCCAAGAAGGGACAGGGGCCTACGAGCAGTACTTC
v_gene: TRBV6-4; d_gene: .; j_gene: TRBJ2-1; abundance: .; len: 14; CDR3aa: CASGRAGFYNEQFF; CDR3nt: TGTGCCAGTGGGCGGGCGGGGTTCTACAATGAGCAGTTCTTC
v_gene: TRBV9; d_gene: .; j_gene: TRBJ1-1; abundance: .; len: 13; CDR3aa: CASSVALNTEAFF; CDR3nt: TGTGCCAGCAGCGTAGCATTGAACACTGAAGCTTTCTTT
v_gene: TRBV5-1; d_gene: .; j_gene: TRBJ1-1; abundance: .; len: 14; CDR3aa: CASSYNGGNTEAFF; CDR3nt: TGCGCCAGCAGCTACAATGGGGGGAACACTGAAGCTTTCTTT
v_gene: TRBV4-3; d_gene: TRBD1; j_gene: TRBJ2-6; abundance: .; len: 20; CDR3aa: CASSQTSHRTGSSGANVLTF; CDR3nt: TGCGCCAGCAGCCAAACCTCCCACCGGACAGGCAGCTCTGGGGCCAACGTCCTGACTTTC
v_gene: TRBV10-1; d_gene: TRBD2; j_gene: TRBJ2-1; abundance: few; len: 18; CDR3aa: CASSESAAAGGRNNEQFF; CDR3nt: TGCGCCAGCAGTGAGTCGGCGGCAGCGGGAGGTCGGAACAATGAGCAGTTCTTC
v_gene: TRBV15; d_gene: TRBD2; j_gene: TRBJ2-7; abundance: .; len: 15; CDR3aa: CATSRGLAGGSEQYF; CDR3nt: TGTGCCACCAGCAGGGGACTAGCGGGAGGGAGCGAGCAGTACTTC
v_gene: TRBV27; d_gene: TRBD1; j_gene: TRBJ2-3; abundance: .; len: 15; CDR3aa: CASSFRDRSTDTQYF; CDR3nt: TGTGCCAGCAGCTTCCGGGACAGAAGCACAGATACGCAGTATTTT
v_gene: TRBV7-6; d_gene: .; j_gene: TRBJ2-7; abundance: .; len: 15; CDR3aa: CASSLNAERPYEQYF; CDR3nt: TGTGCCAGCAGCTTAAACGCGGAGCGGCCTTACGAGCAGTACTTC
v_gene: TRBV5-1; d_gene: .; j_gene: TRBJ2-2; abundance: .; len: 16; CDR3aa: CASREGKQGNTGELFF; CDR3nt: TGCGCCAGCAGGGAGGGGAAACAGGGGAACACCGGGGAGCTGTTTTTT
v_gene: TRBV10-3; d_gene: .; j_gene: TRBJ1-5; abundance: .; len: 16; CDR3aa: CAISESNTGVTQPQHF; CDR3nt: TGTGCCATCAGTGAGTCGAATACTGGGGTCACACAGCCCCAGCATTTT
v_gene: TRBV27; d_gene: .; j_gene: TRBJ2-7; abundance: .; len: 13; CDR3aa: CASARGPTYEQYF; CDR3nt: TGTGCCAGCGCCAGGGGCCCAACCTACGAGCAGTACTTC
v_gene: TRBV4-1; d_gene: .; j_gene: TRBJ1-4; abundance: .; len: 13; CDR3aa: CASSQALGEKLFF; CDR3nt: TGCGCCAGCAGCCAAGCCTTGGGGGAAAAACTGTTTTTT
v_gene: TRBV5-1; d_gene: TRBD1; j_gene: TRBJ2-1; abundance: .; len: 13; CDR3aa: CASSSGQGATQFF; CDR3nt: TGCGCCAGCAGCTCCGGACAGGGGGCGACCCAGTTCTTC
v_gene: TRBV27; d_gene: .; j_gene: TRBJ1-5; abundance: few; len: 15; CDR3aa: CASSFWGLGNQPQHF; CDR3nt: TGTGCCAGCAGTTTTTGGGGGCTGGGCAATCAGCCCCAGCATTTT
v_gene: TRBV29-1; d_gene: TRBD1; j_gene: TRBJ2-5; abundance: once; len: 14; CDR3aa: CSVEDPGQGETQYF; CDR3nt: TGCAGCGTTGAAGATCCGGGACAGGGCGAGACCCAGTACTTC
v_gene: TRBV24-1; d_gene: .; j_gene: TRBJ1-3; abundance: .; len: 16; CDR3aa: CATQGSGSYSGNTIYF; CDR3nt: TGTGCCACTCAGGGGAGTGGGTCGTACTCTGGAAACACCATATATTTT
v_gene: TRBV4-1; d_gene: .; j_gene: TRBJ2-2; abundance: .; len: 16; CDR3aa: CASRRNGGANTGELFF; CDR3nt: TGCGCCAGCAGGCGAAACGGGGGAGCGAACACCGGGGAGCTGTTTTTT
v_gene: TRBV24-1; d_gene: TRBD1; j_gene: TRBJ2-5; abundance: .; len: 15; CDR3aa: CATSDPGQGVGTQYF; CDR3nt: TGTGCCACCAGTGATCCGGGACAGGGGGTGGGGACCCAGTACTTC
v_gene: TRBV28; d_gene: .; j_gene: TRBJ2-3; abundance: .; len: 15; CDR3aa: CASSRGWGRTDTQYF; CDR3nt: TGTGCCAGCAGTCGCGGGTGGGGCCGCACAGATACGCAGTATTTT
v_gene: TRBV10-3; d_gene: .; j_gene: TRBJ1-5; abundance: .; len: 12; CDR3aa: CAIGLQDQPQHF; CDR3nt: TGTGCCATCGGCCTACAGGATCAGCCCCAGCATTTT
v_gene: TRBV6-5; d_gene: .; j_gene: TRBJ2-3; abundance: .; len: 15; CDR3aa: CASSARQERTDTQYF; CDR3nt: TGTGCCAGCAGCGCCCGACAGGAACGCACAGATACGCAGTATTTT
v_gene: TRBV25-1; d_gene: .; j_gene: TRBJ1-6; abundance: .; len: 13; CDR3aa: CASRRGTDSPLHF; CDR3nt: TGTGCCAGCAGACGGGGAACAGATTCACCCCTCCACTTT
v_gene: TRBV12-3/TRBV12-4; d_gene: .; j_gene: TRBJ1-2; abundance: once; len: 13; CDR3aa: CASSTSWGYGYTF; CDR3nt: TGTGCCAGCTCTACTTCTTGGGGGTATGGCTACACCTTC
v_gene: TRBV2; d_gene: .; j_gene: TRBJ2-1; abundance: .; len: 14; CDR3aa: CASSGHLSYNEQFF; CDR3nt: TGTGCCAGCAGCGGACACCTTTCCTACAATGAGCAGTTCTTC
v_gene: TRBV2; d_gene: TRBD2; j_gene: TRBJ2-1; abundance: .; len: 15; CDR3aa: CASSERGTSGSEQFF; CDR3nt: TGTGCCAGCAGTGAAAGGGGGACTAGCGGGAGTGAGCAGTTCTTC
v_gene: TRBV2; d_gene: TRBD2; j_gene: TRBJ2-4; abundance: .; len: 15; CDR3aa: CASSEQGLAENIQYF; CDR3nt: TGTGCCAGCAGTGAACAGGGACTAGCGGAAAACATTCAGTACTTC